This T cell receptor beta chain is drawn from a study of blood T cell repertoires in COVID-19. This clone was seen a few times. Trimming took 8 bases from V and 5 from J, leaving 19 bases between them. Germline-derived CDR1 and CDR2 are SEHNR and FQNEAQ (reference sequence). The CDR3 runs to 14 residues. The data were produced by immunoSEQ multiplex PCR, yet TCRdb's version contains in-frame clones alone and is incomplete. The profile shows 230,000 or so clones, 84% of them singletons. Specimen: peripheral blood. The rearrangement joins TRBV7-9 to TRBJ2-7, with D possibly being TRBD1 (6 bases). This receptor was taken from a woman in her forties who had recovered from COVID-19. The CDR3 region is CASLYREYSDEQYF. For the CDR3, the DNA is TGTGCCAGCCTCTACAGGGAGTACAGCGACGAGCAGTACTTC.